The clone carrying this T cell receptor (beta chain) came up once. Its cognate antigen is unknown. Germline CDR1 and CDR2: DFQATT and SNEGSKA (reference sequence). The CDR3 is made up of 16 amino acids. The ends lost 5 bases at V and 5 bases at J; junction bases unmatched: 16. The data stem from a study of human T cells and chemical hapten exposure. Per the authors' pipeline: Per sample, the median was around 100,000 TCRs, with values from about 24,000 to 680,000. TCRdb re-analysed the 5' RACE reads in MiXCR, keeping a single row per CDR3 protein. TCRdb's processing, not the authors', yielded these V and J calls. The table has about 81,000 distinct CDR3 sequences, 6% to 8.5% seen once. It was from unfractionated whole blood that total RNA was extracted. Whole-study results and caveats: No change in TCRs above 1 in 1000 frequency was produced by DPC sensitization.

The receptor was isolated from a male donor in good health. The J gene is TRBJ2-3, the V gene TRBV20-1; 7 bases match TRBD2. The CDR3 DNA sequence: TGCAGTGCTGAAGACCCGACTGGCGGGAGAGAAGATACGCAGTATTTT. Protein product: CSAEDPTGGREDTQYF.